The 14 T cell receptor beta chains reported below all come from one sample, sequenced in a study of immune evolution from preneoplasia to lung adenocarcinoma. Measured with immunoSEQ multiplex PCR; TCRdb has only the in-frame clones, and not every one. This sample carries some 15,000 clones, 81% of them seen once, and the ten largest clones take roughly 3%. What was sequenced was FFPE minimally invasive lung adenocarcinoma tissue. These receptors were collected from a person between 60 and 80 years old with lung adenocarcinoma.

The sample holds a few counts of this clone. The chain recombines TRBV9 with TRBJ2-1; D gene unclear. The CDR3 has 15 amino acids. Between the trimmed V and J ends, which lost 0 bases and 3 bases, there was a span of 10 bases. Germline V gene data show CDR1 as SGDLS and CDR2 as YYNGEE. CDR3 residues: CASSVDLRDYNEQFF. The CDR3 DNA is TGTGCCAGCAGCGTAGATCTTAGGGACTACAATGAGCAGTTCTTC.

V is TRBV7-3 and J is TRBJ2-6; D may be TRBD2 (5 bases). The CDR3 runs 16 residues. The V gene lost 8 bases and the J gene lost 0 bases, with 14 bases spanning the gap. Per germline, CDR1 SGHTA and CDR2 FQGTGA. DNA for the CDR3: TGTGCCAGCGCCTTGGGAGCCTTCTCTGGGGCCAACGTCCTGACTTTC. It specifies CASALGAFSGANVLTF.

CDR3 coding DNA: TGCGCCAGCAGAGGTGACGATAATTCACCCCTCCACTTT. Its protein is CASRGDDNSPLHF. This sequence joins TRBV5-1 and TRBJ1-6; D call uncertain. Germline values: CDR1 SGHRS, CDR2 YFSETQ. Trimming took 5 bases from V and 5 from J, leaving 8 bases between them. This CDR3 is built from 13 residues.

This clone was detected once. The gene calls are TRBV5-1 and TRBJ2-2; tentatively, D is TRBD1 (6 bases). V lost 0 bases and J 0 bases, leaving 15 bases between the germline ends. The CDR3 consists of 18 residues. Germline values: CDR1 SGHRS, CDR2 YFSETQ. This chain's CDR3 is CASSLALWTASNTGELFF. The CDR3 DNA reads as TGCGCCAGCAGCTTGGCGTTATGGACAGCCTCGAACACCGGGGAGCTGTTTTTT.

V is TRBV19 and J is TRBJ2-2; D unresolved. This CDR3 is 12 amino acids long. The V end was cut by 1 base, the J end by 7 bases, with 4 bases between. Germline V lookup: CDR1 LNHDA, CDR2 SQIVND (reference sequence). CDR3 in amino acids: CASSIGGGELFF. DNA for the CDR3: TGTGCCAGTAGTATAGGCGGCGGGGAGCTGTTTTTT.

The J gene is TRBJ2-5, the V gene TRBV7-6, with TRBD2 matching over 9 bases. J lost 7 bases, V lost 3 bases, and 0 bases had no gene match. The CDR3 runs to 12 residues. CDR1 and CDR2 (germline): SGHVS, FNYEAQ. For the CDR3, the DNA is TGTGCCAGCAGCTTTAGCGGGGGGACCCAGTACTTC. Protein: CASSFSGGTQYF.

This clone has a single count. The chain joins TRBV28 to TRBJ1-1; D is unclear. The germline V gene encodes CDR1 MDHEN and CDR2 SYDVKM. The CDR3 consists of 14 residues. Trimming removed 3 bases from V and 1 base from J, with 9 bases in between. Here the CDR3 reads CASSFTGWNTEAFF. DNA of the CDR3: TGTGCCAGCAGTTTCACGGGGTGGAACACTGAAGCTTTCTTT.

V usage is TRBV10-3 and J usage is TRBJ1-3, with D tentatively TRBD1 (6 bases). Germline V gives CDR1 ENHRY, CDR2 SYGVKD. The CDR3 loop spans 17 amino acids. V was pared by 3 bases and J by 0 bases, with 15 bases between. The CDR3 reads CAISDHLDSTSGNTIYF. The CDR3 DNA sequence: TGTGCCATCAGTGACCACCTGGACAGTACCTCTGGAAACACCATATATTTT.

The chain is built from TRBV4-3 and TRBJ1-2; D is possibly TRBD1 (5 bases). In germline, CDR1 is LGHNA, CDR2 YSLEER. The CDR3 consists of 15 residues. Between the trimmed V and J ends, which lost 4 bases and 0 bases, there was a span of 12 bases. The CDR3 nucleotides are TGCGCCAGCAGCCTCCAGACAGCGCCTAACTATGGCTACACCTTC. This translates into CASSLQTAPNYGYTF.

The chain has TRBV7-2 and TRBJ2-4, with D hard to call. Trimming left V 1 base short and J 7 bases short, with 14 bases between. Germline V gene data show CDR1 as SGHTA and CDR2 as FQGNSA. The CDR3 sequence is 15 residues long. The CDR3 is CASSLEALGANIQYF. CDR3 nucleotide sequence: TGTGCCAGCAGCTTAGAGGCCCTAGGAGCTAACATTCAGTACTTC.

There are a few counts of this clone. J is TRBJ1-1 and V is TRBV19; TRBD1 is a possible D gene (5 bases). The CDR3 consists of 11 residues. The V gene's germline CDR1 is LNHDA and CDR2 SQIVND (reference sequence). V lost 1 base and J lost 12, with 9 bases in between. CDR3 coding DNA: TGTGCCAGTAGTATAGGTGAGGGGACTTTCTTT. Residues: CASSIGEGTFF.

This chain connects TRBV30 to TRBJ1-2; TRBD1 aligns across 8 bases. The J segment lost 5 bases and the V segment lost 4 bases, leaving 9 bases of the junction unmatched. The germline gives CDR1 GTSNPN, CDR2 SVGIG (reference sequence). CDR3 length equals 14 residues. The CDR3 loop reads CAWKHETGDYGYTF. The DNA for the CDR3 is TGTGCCTGGAAGCACGAGACAGGGGATTATGGCTACACCTTC.

This clone appeared a single time. Written as DNA, the CDR3 is TGTGCCAGCAGCGATGGACTAGCGAGCTACAATGAGCAGTTCTTC. Its protein is CASSDGLASYNEQFF. The V gene is TRBV9, the J gene TRBJ2-1; TRBD2 matches 9 bases. Germline CDR1 SGDLS, CDR2 YYNGEE. V lost 3 bases to trimming and J lost 3 bases; unmatched junction nucleotides: 4. The CDR3 length is 15 residues.

The chain has TRBV19 and TRBJ2-3; 8 bases agree with TRBD1. Trimming took 5 bases from V and 1 from J; bases not matched to a gene: 5. Germline assignment: CDR1 LNHDA and CDR2 SQIVND (reference sequence). This CDR3 spans 15 amino acids. DNA of the CDR3: TGTGCCAGTAGTCCCTCGACAGGGGGCACAGATACGCAGTATTTT. Protein product: CASSPSTGGTDTQYF.